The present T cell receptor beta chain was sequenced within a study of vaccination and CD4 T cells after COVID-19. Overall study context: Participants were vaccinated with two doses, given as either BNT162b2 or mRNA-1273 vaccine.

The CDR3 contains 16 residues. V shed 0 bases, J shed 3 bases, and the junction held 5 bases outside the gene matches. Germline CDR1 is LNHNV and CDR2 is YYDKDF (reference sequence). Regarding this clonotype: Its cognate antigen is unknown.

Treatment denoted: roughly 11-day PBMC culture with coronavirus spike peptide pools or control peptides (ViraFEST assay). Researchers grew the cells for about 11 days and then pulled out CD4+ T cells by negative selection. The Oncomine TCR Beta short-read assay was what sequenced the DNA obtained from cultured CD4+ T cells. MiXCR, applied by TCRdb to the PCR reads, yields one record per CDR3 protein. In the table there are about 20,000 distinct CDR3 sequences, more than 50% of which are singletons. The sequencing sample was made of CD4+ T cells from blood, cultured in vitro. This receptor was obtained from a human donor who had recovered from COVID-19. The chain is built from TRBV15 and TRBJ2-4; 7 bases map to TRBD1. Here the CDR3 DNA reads TGTGCCACCAGCAGAGATACAGGGGTGGTCAAAAACATTCAGTACTTC. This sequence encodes CATSRDTGVVKNIQYF. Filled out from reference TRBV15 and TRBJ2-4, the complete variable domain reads DAMVIQNPRYQVTQFGKPVTLSCSQTLNHNVMYWYQQKSSQAPKLLFHYYDKDFNNEADTPDNFQSRRPNTSFCFLDIRSPGLGDTAMYLCATSRDTGVVKNIQYFGAGTRLSVL.